What follows are 32 T cell receptor beta chains derived from one specimen sequenced in a study of OX40 agonist ivuxolimab in advanced cancers. Produced via immunoSEQ multiplex PCR; TCRdb's table is partial and in-frame only. The data contain approximately 100,000 clones, over 85% of them singletons. This sample comprised CD4+ or CD8+ T cells sorted from blood, obtained in a trial of the OX40 agonist ivuxolimab. These receptors all come from an adult with an advanced solid tumor such as melanoma, head and neck, liver or kidney cancer.

The gene calls are TRBV5-1 and TRBJ1-2; 7 bases map to TRBD1. Trimming took 5 bases from V and 1 from J; bases not matched to a gene: 8. Germline CDR1 SGHRS, CDR2 YFSETQ. This CDR3 comprises 15 residues. The CDR3 DNA is TGCGCCAGCAGTCAGGGGACAGCAGTTAACTATGGCTACACCTTC. As protein: CASSQGTAVNYGYTF.

This chain uses TRBV28 with TRBJ2-7; D gene ambiguous. Trimming took 4 bases from V and 4 from J, leaving 14 bases between them. CDR3 length equals 14 residues. Germline CDR1 is MDHEN and CDR2 is SYDVKM. In DNA form, the CDR3 reads TGTGCCAGCAGTTCACTCCAGGTGGGGTACGAGCAGTACTTC. Its translation is CASSSLQVGYEQYF. Using reference TRBV28 and TRBJ2-7 for the parts outside the CDR3, the full variable domain is DVKVTQSSRYLVKRTGEKVFLECVQDMDHENMFWYRQDPGLGLRLIYFSYDVKMKEKGDIPEGYSVSREKKERFSLILESASTNQTSMYLCASSSLQVGYEQYFGPGTRLTVT.

The chain carries TRBV28 and TRBJ2-7, with D perhaps TRBD1 or TRBD2 (6 bases each). In germline, CDR1 is MDHEN, CDR2 SYDVKM. Trimming shortened V by 6 bases and J by 4 bases, and 19 bases separated the two germline ends. The CDR3 has 15 residues. DNA of the CDR3: TGTGCCAGCAGCCCCACACCTCTAGGGGGGTACGAGCAGTACTTC. This encodes CASSPTPLGGYEQYF.

In its sample, this clone was seen once. V and J are TRBV30 and TRBJ2-1; TRBD1 matches at 9 bases. This CDR3 region has 17 residues. Germline V gene data show CDR1 as GTSNPN and CDR2 as SVGIG (reference sequence). The junction had 13 bases not matched to a gene; V was cut back by 3 bases and J by 4 bases. CDR3 in DNA: TGTGCCTGGAGGGAGAGACAGGGACAGGGCATTTACAATGAGCAGTTCTTC. Its protein product is CAWRERQGQGIYNEQFF.

In its sample, this clone was seen a few times. The gene calls are TRBV11-2 and TRBJ2-2; unclear D gene. This CDR3 region has 12 residues. The V gene's germline CDR1 is SGHAT and CDR2 FQNNGV. Trimming removed 4 bases from V and 8 bases from J, with 8 bases in between. As DNA, the CDR3 is TGTGCCAGCAGCTCGTTGGCAGGGGAGCTGTTTTTT. This translates into CASSSLAGELFF.

This clone has only a few counts. This rearrangement joins TRBV19 to TRBJ1-5, with TRBD1 as a possible D gene (5 bases). CDR1 is LNHDA and CDR2 is SQIVND in the germline V gene (reference sequence). Between the trimmed V and J ends, which lost 8 bases and 2 bases, there was a span of 16 bases. CDR3 length equals 15 residues. CDR3 DNA: TGTGCCAGTGCTGCCCAGGGTATTGGCAATCAGCCCCAGCATTTT. As protein: CASAAQGIGNQPQHF.

The V gene is TRBV5-6, the J gene TRBJ1-4, with 7 bases aligning to TRBD1. The trim removed 0 bases at V and 8 bases at J, leaving 10 bases unmatched. Germline assignment: CDR1 SGHDT and CDR2 YYEEEE. The CDR3 length is 16 residues. The CDR3 protein is CASSLGQGGLGEKLFF. The CDR3 DNA reads TGTGCCAGCAGCTTGGGACAGGGCGGCCTTGGGGAAAAACTGTTTTTT.

This chain uses TRBV2 with TRBJ2-7, with TRBD1 matching over 12 bases. The CDR3 contains 13 residues. J was trimmed by 6 bases and V by 7 bases; bases with no gene match: 4. The germline CDR1 and CDR2 sequences are SNHLY and FYNNEI. For the CDR3, the DNA is TGTGCCAGCAAAGGGACAGGGGGCTCCGAGCAGTACTTC. This translates into CASKGTGGSEQYF.

This clone turned up a few times. V usage is TRBV7-2 and J usage is TRBJ2-2, with a possible D match to TRBD2 (7 bases). The CDR3 covers 16 residues. Germline CDR1 SGHTA, CDR2 FQGNSA. V was trimmed by 2 bases and J by 3 bases, leaving 13 bases between them. CDR3 coding DNA: TGTGCCAGCAGCTTAAGGGGGGGCCTCGACACCGGGGAGCTGTTTTTT. Protein product: CASSLRGGLDTGELFF. The whole variable domain, remainder taken from reference TRBV7-2 and TRBJ2-2, is GAGVSQSPSNKVTEKGKDVELRCDPISGHTALYWYRQSLGQGLEFLIYFQGNSAPDKSGLPSDRFSAERTGGSVSTLTIQRTQQEDSAVYLCASSLRGGLDTGELFFGEGSRLTVL.

The chain links TRBV5-4 to TRBJ1-2, with 9 positions matching TRBD1. Germline V CDR1 and CDR2: SGHNT, YYREEE (reference sequence). There are 14 residues in the CDR3. V dropped 1 base and J dropped 8; count of bases not matched to a gene: 6. CDR3: CASSLSRTGDGYTF. The CDR3 bases are TGTGCCAGCAGCTTGTCTCGGACAGGGGACGGCTACACCTTC.

This clone was picked up one time. This chain joins TRBV28 and TRBJ1-4; maybe TRBD1 (6 bases). This CDR3 contains 14 residues. V lost 10 bases and J 5 bases, leaving 17 bases between the germline ends. Germline CDR1 MDHEN, CDR2 SYDVKM. CDR3 in amino acids: CATIEGGQNEKLFF. The DNA for the CDR3 is TGTGCCACCATCGAAGGGGGGCAAAATGAAAAACTGTTTTTT. Full variable domain (missing parts from reference TRBV28 and TRBJ1-4): DVKVTQSSRYLVKRTGEKVFLECVQDMDHENMFWYRQDPGLGLRLIYFSYDVKMKEKGDIPEGYSVSREKKERFSLILESASTNQTSMYLCATIEGGQNEKLFFGSGTQLSVL.

The chain has TRBV30 and TRBJ1-1; D is ambiguous. Looked up from germline, CDR1 is GTSNPN and CDR2 is SVGIG (reference sequence). Between the trimmed V and J ends, which lost 4 bases and 1 base, there was a span of 10 bases. This CDR3 is built from 13 residues. The CDR3 DNA reads as TGTGCCTGGACAATAGCAGGGAACACTGAAGCTTTCTTT. It yields the protein CAWTIAGNTEAFF. Filled out from reference TRBV30 and TRBJ1-1, the complete variable domain reads SQTIHQWPATLVQPVGSPLSLECTVEGTSNPNLYWYRQAAGRGLQLLFYSVGIGQISSEVPQNLSASRPQDRQFILSSKKLLLSDSGFYLCAWTIAGNTEAFFGQGTRLTVV.

The genes are TRBV15 and TRBJ2-1; tentative D call: TRBD2 (5 bases). Trimming took off 0 bases at V and 3 bases at J, with 9 bases between the two ends. The CDR3 consists of 15 residues. Per germline, CDR1 LNHNV and CDR2 YYDKDF (reference sequence). In nucleotides, the CDR3 is TGTGCCACCAGCAGAGATCTTCGGGGCTACAATGAGCAGTTCTTC. This sequence encodes CATSRDLRGYNEQFF.

The rearrangement joins TRBV28 to TRBJ2-3; 11 bases are shared with TRBD1. CDR3 length: 15 residues. J lost 2 bases, V lost 10 bases, and 8 bases had no gene match. The germline gives CDR1 MDHEN, CDR2 SYDVKM. The CDR3 DNA is TGTGCCAACGCCCCTGGACAGGGGGCCACAGATACGCAGTATTTT. This gives the protein CANAPGQGATDTQYF.

V gene TRBV7-3 combines with J gene TRBJ1-1; D not certain. The germline V gene has CDR1 SGHTA and CDR2 FQGTGA. Deletions cut 1 base from V and 1 base from J, with 4 bases between. This CDR3 spans 13 amino acids. The CDR3 sequence: CASSLMANTEAFF. The CDR3 DNA is TGTGCCAGCAGCTTAATGGCGAACACTGAAGCTTTCTTT.

In its sample, this clone was seen once. This rearrangement joins TRBV9 to TRBJ2-6; TRBD1 matches 7 bases. Germline lookup yields CDR1 SGDLS and CDR2 YYNGEE. The CDR3 is 18 residues long. V lost 4 bases, J lost 1 base, and 11 bases stayed unmatched. The chain's CDR3 is CASSTQGPGGSGANVLTF. CDR3 bases: TGTGCCAGCAGCACCCAGGGGCCAGGGGGATCTGGGGCCAACGTCCTGACTTTC.

The chain recombines TRBV7-2 with TRBJ2-3, with TRBD2 matching 10 bases. Trimming removed 5 bases from V and 15 bases from J; junction bases left unmatched: 14. The CDR3 has 14 residues. CDR1 is SGHTA, CDR2 FQGNSA, per germline. In nucleotides, the CDR3 is TGTGCCAGCAGCCTAGGAACTAGCGGGGCGGTGAAATATTTT. It yields the protein CASSLGTSGAVKYF.

This chain links TRBV10-2 with TRBJ2-7, with 11 positions matching TRBD1. From germline, CDR1 is WSHSY and CDR2 SAAADI. With 7 bases clipped from V and 0 bases from J, the junction kept 5 bases outside the gene matches. The CDR3 covers 15 residues. This CDR3 is CASNTGTGGSYEQYF. The CDR3 DNA reads TGCGCCAGCAATACCGGGACAGGGGGCTCCTACGAGCAGTACTTC.

The DNA of the CDR3 is TGTGCCAGCAGCACCAACTCAGGGTTCGCTGGCTACACCTTC. Protein: CASSTNSGFAGYTF. The chain links TRBV6-5 to TRBJ1-2; tentatively, D is TRBD1 (5 bases). The CDR3 has 14 residues. Looked up from germline, CDR1 is MNHEY and CDR2 is SVGAGI. V shed 6 bases and J shed 7 bases, with 18 bases lying between them.

The chain is built from TRBV6-1 and TRBJ1-1, with D hard to call. Trimming took off 6 bases at V and 4 bases at J, with 6 bases between the two ends. Germline V lookup: CDR1 MNHNS, CDR2 SASEGT. This CDR3 is built from 11 residues. CDR3 DNA sequence: TGTGCCAGCAGAGCACGCACTGAAGCTTTCTTT. Residues: CASRARTEAFF.

This chain joins TRBV27 and TRBJ1-2, with 10 nucleotides matching TRBD1. Per the germline V gene, CDR1 is MNHEY and CDR2 is SMNVEV (reference sequence). V was clipped by 3 bases and J by 7 bases; unmatched bases: 5. The CDR3 covers 14 residues. The DNA for the CDR3 is TGTGCCAGCAGTTTGTCCCGGGACAGGGGTGGCTACACCTTC. This sequence encodes CASSLSRDRGGYTF.

V is TRBV25-1 and J is TRBJ1-4, with 8 nucleotides matching TRBD1. The J segment lost 6 bases and the V segment lost 6 bases, leaving 12 bases of the junction unmatched. The CDR3 spans 16 residues. In germline, CDR1 is MGHDK, CDR2 SYGVNS. The CDR3 sequence: CASSDKLGQGDEKLFF. In DNA form, the CDR3 reads TGTGCCAGCAGCGATAAGTTAGGACAGGGAGATGAAAAACTGTTTTTT.

V and J are TRBV5-1 and TRBJ2-1; TRBD2 agrees at 9 bases. The CDR3 runs 16 residues. Germline CDR1 and CDR2: SGHRS and YFSETQ. J lost 4 bases, V lost 0 bases, and 5 bases had no gene match. The CDR3 sequence is CASSLVASGGYNEQFF. CDR3 DNA: TGCGCCAGCAGCTTGGTAGCCAGCGGGGGGTACAATGAGCAGTTCTTC. The full variable domain, with the rest looked up from reference TRBV5-1 and TRBJ2-1, is KAGVTQTPRYLIKTRGQQVTLSCSPISGHRSVSWYQQTPGQGLQFLFEYFSETQRNKGNFPGRFSGRQFSNSRSEMNVSTLELGDSALYLCASSLVASGGYNEQFFGPGTRLTVL.

The chain is built from TRBV14 and TRBJ2-6; perhaps TRBD1 as D (6 bases). V was pared by 3 bases and J by 4 bases, with 10 bases between. The CDR3 covers 15 residues. Germline CDR1 SGHDN, CDR2 FVKESK. CDR3 protein: CASSHWGPGANVLTF. The CDR3 bases are TGTGCCAGCAGCCATTGGGGGCCGGGGGCCAACGTCCTGACTTTC.

The J gene is TRBJ2-5, the V gene TRBV5-4; TRBD2 agrees at 10 bases. The CDR3 runs to 15 residues. V dropped 0 bases and J dropped 5; count of bases not matched to a gene: 4. Germline CDR1 and CDR2: SGHNT and YYREEE (reference sequence). For the CDR3, the DNA is TGTGCCAGCAGCTTGGGTGGTAGCGGGGGGGAGACCCAGTACTTC. Protein sequence: CASSLGGSGGETQYF.

The chain carries TRBV7-2 and TRBJ1-3, with D hard to call. The CDR3 loop spans 14 amino acids. V was trimmed by 8 bases and J by 8 bases, leaving 19 bases between them. The germline CDR1 and CDR2 sequences are SGHTA and FQGNSA. For the CDR3, the DNA is TGTGCCAGCCCCGGGAAACTAACTTCGGACACCATATATTTT. This sequence encodes CASPGKLTSDTIYF.

This chain joins TRBV4-2 and TRBJ2-3; tentatively, D is TRBD2 (6 bases). Germline CDR1 and CDR2: LGHNA and YNFKEQ. V was cut by 1 base and J by 4 bases, with 15 bases left in between. This CDR3 region has 16 residues. The CDR3 spells CASSQGSGLSSDTQYF. The CDR3, as DNA: TGTGCCAGCAGCCAAGGGAGCGGGCTTAGTTCAGATACGCAGTATTTT.

This chain uses TRBV29-1 with TRBJ2-5; TRBD1 matches 11 bases. CDR3 length equals 16 residues. Germline V gives CDR1 SQVTM, CDR2 ANQGSEA. Losses at the gene ends were 6 bases for V and 7 bases for J; bases not matched to a gene: 16. Written as DNA, the CDR3 is TGCAGCGTCGATTCCAATTCGGGACAGGGGGAATGGACCCAGTACTTC. Its protein product is CSVDSNSGQGEWTQYF.

The rearrangement links TRBV7-6 to TRBJ2-7; tentative D call: TRBD2 (5 bases). V was shortened by 1 base and J by 3 bases, with 13 bases between the two germline ends. The CDR3 sequence is 15 residues long. The germline gives CDR1 SGHVS, CDR2 FNYEAQ. The CDR3 sequence: CASSLGTSSLYEQYF. CDR3 DNA sequence: TGTGCCAGCAGCTTAGGGACTTCTAGCCTCTACGAGCAGTACTTC. The full variable domain, completed using reference TRBV7-6 and TRBJ2-7, is GAGVSQSPRYKVTKRGQDVALRCDPISGHVSLYWYRQALGQGPEFLTYFNYEAQQDKSGLPNDRFSAERPEGSISTLTIQRTEQRDSAMYRCASSLGTSSLYEQYFGPGTRLTVT.

The chain is built from TRBV30 and TRBJ1-1; D is uncertain. The CDR3 is made up of 10 amino acids. V was pared by 2 bases and J by 4 bases, with 2 bases between. Per the germline V gene, CDR1 is GTSNPN and CDR2 is SVGIG (reference sequence). The CDR3 reads CAWSLTEAFF. As DNA, the CDR3 is TGTGCCTGGAGTCTCACTGAAGCTTTCTTT.

J is TRBJ2-3 and V is TRBV19; the D gene is possibly TRBD1 (6 bases). Per the germline V gene, CDR1 is LNHDA and CDR2 is SQIVND (reference sequence). CDR3 length equals 15 residues. V was trimmed by 3 bases and J by 6 bases, leaving 16 bases between them. CDR3 region: CASSMQGFSADTQYF. CDR3 in DNA: TGTGCCAGTAGTATGCAGGGGTTCTCCGCGGATACGCAGTATTTT.

V usage is TRBV10-3 and J usage is TRBJ1-2; D is ambiguous. V was trimmed by 6 bases and J by 4 bases, leaving 12 bases between them. Germline V CDR1 and CDR2: ENHRY, SYGVKD. The CDR3 loop spans 13 amino acids. CDR3 sequence (DNA): TGTGCCATCAGATCAGAGGCCGGCTATGGCTACACCTTC. Its translation: CAIRSEAGYGYTF.